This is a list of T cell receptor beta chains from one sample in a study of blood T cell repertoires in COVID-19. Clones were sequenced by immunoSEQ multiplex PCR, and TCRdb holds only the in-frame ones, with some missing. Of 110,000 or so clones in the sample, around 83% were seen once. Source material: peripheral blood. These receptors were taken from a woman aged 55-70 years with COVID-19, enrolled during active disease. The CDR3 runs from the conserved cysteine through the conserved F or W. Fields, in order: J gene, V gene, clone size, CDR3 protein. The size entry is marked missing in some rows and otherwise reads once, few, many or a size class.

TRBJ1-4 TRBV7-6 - CASMGQGASNEKLFF
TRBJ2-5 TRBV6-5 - CASSYKGGGLETQYF
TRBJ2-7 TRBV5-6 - CASSLGGANEQYF
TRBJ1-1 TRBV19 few CASSMSSGVAFF
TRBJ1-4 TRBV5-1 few CASSSDTAAEKLFF
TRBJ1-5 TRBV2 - CASKGAGGSLQPQHF
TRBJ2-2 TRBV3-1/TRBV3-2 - CASSLGWGETGELFF
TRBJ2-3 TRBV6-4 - CASSDLSTDTQYF
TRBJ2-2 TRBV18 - CASSPPGGVRPANTGELFF
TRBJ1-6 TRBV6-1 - CASSAPLGSSYNSPLHF
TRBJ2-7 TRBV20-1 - CSASDVLRGGRGEQYF
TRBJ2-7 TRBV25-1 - CASSDDRDSYEQYF
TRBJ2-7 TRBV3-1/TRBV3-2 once CASSQGGTSVVYEQYF
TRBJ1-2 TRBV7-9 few CASSRDQGSGYTF
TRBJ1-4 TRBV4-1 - CASSQDRQATNEKLFF
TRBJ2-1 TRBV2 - CASGQYEQFF
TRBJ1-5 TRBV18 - CASSPVTIITIRRRELSNQPQHF
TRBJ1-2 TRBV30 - CAWSVKWTGLANYGYTF
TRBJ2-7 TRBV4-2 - CASSQDQSLGSYEQYF
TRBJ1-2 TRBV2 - CASRVVQGQGYTF
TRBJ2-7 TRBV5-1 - CASSSSGGASEQYF
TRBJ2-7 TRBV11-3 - CASSLETESYEQYF
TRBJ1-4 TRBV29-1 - CSVDLQGQGEKLFF
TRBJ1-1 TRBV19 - CASSIGGTGTEAFF
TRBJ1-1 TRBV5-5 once CASSFAGADYRTEAFF
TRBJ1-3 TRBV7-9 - CASTYLGTGAGNTIYF
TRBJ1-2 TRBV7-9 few CASSFDPDRSYGYTF
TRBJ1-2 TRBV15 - CATSRDRGYGYTF
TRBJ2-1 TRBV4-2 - CASSPRGLAGGPNNEQFF
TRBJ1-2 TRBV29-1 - CSVVQPPAGSGGYTF
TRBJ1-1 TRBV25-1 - CASSDLQDRTNTEAFF
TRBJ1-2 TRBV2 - CASSVGQSYGYTF
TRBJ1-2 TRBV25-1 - CASSESEYGYTF
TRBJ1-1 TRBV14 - CASSQLTGADTEAFF
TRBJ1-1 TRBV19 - CASKPGEGGVTEAFF
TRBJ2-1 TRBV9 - CASSVALAGSSYNEQFF
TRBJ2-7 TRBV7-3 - CASSTTGGPSYEQYF
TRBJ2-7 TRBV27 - CASSWTGYSDEQYF
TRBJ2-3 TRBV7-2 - CASSLRLAGGPDTQYF
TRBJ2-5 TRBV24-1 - CATSDVGTAQETQYF
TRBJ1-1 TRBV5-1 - CASSLVGTGGFMNTEAFF
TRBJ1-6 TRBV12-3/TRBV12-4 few CASSFDWNSPLHF
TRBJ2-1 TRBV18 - CASSPTSGGAYNEQFF
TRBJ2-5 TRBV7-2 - CASSSRTSGGAVTQYF
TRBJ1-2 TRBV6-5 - CASSHPPANYGYTF
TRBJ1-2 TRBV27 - CASSSQRVGGYTF